The 21 T cell receptor beta chains below come from one sample, sequenced in a study of CD8+CD57+ T cells in acquired aplastic anemia. Previously, flow cytometry had revealed CD8+CD57+ cell expansion in the patients chosen for sequencing. Genomic DNA constituted the template upon which TCR beta VDJ and CDR3 profiling was performed. Each CDR3 protein is one row after TCRdb ran MiXCR on the reads. Of a few hundred thousand distinct CDR3 sequences listed, approximately 80% were seen once; the top ten hold 35% to 50%. Sequencing input: sorted CD4+, CD8+, or CD8+CD57+ T cells (not recorded which) from PBMCs. All receptors come from a human donor with aplastic anemia.

The CDR3: CASSIGGSSGNTIYF. The CDR3 coding sequence is TGTGCCAGTAGTATCGGAGGGAGCTCTGGAAACACCATATATTTT. This chain joins TRBV19 and TRBJ1-3; D gene unclear. Deletions cut 3 bases from V and 0 bases from J, with 9 bases between. CDR3 length equals 15 residues. Germline CDR1 reads LNHDA; CDR2 reads SQIVND (reference sequence).

Concerning this clonotype: This CDR3 is missing its conserved last phenylalanine or tryptophan, likely due to a read error. The DNA is omitted, as the CDR3 cannot be located on it reliably, and the CDR3 follows TCRdb's listing. The chain employs TRBV7-3 and TRBJ2-4; the D segment call TRBD1 is taken from the table without a DNA check. CDR1 is SGHTA, CDR2 FQGTGA, per germline. The CDR3 sequence runs 12 residues, both termini included. The CDR3 spells CASGGEGNVVEH.

Concerning this clonotype: As the CDR3 is not closed by the conserved phenylalanine or tryptophan, this likely results from a read error. Because the CDR3's place on the DNA is in doubt, the DNA is left out and the CDR3 is given as listed by TCRdb. The V gene is TRBV7-9, the J gene TRBJ2-3; the table's D call of TRBD1 was not tested on the DNA. Germline lookup yields CDR1 SEHNR and CDR2 FQNEAQ (reference sequence). Including both end residues, the CDR3 is 12 amino acids long. The CDR3 sequence is CASSVESTGNTL.

The table lists this clonotype with a few counts. A read error may produce the germline difference seen at one junction end. The chain joins TRBV7-8 to TRBJ2-5, with D unclear. The CDR3 sequence is 14 residues long. Germline values: CDR1 SGHVS, CDR2 FQNEAQ. CDR3: CATSRASEPDTQYF. CDR3 DNA sequence: TGTGCCACCAGCAGAGCCAGCGAGCCCGATACGCAGTACTTC.

The chain employs TRBV11-1 and TRBJ2-1; TRBD2 is a possible D gene (6 bases). This CDR3 spans 16 amino acids. V was pared by 4 bases and J by 8 bases, with 21 bases between. CDR1 is SGHAT and CDR2 is FQDESV in the germline V gene (reference sequence). The chain's CDR3 is CASSYDRGRGSDEQFF. DNA for the CDR3: TGTGCCAGCAGCTATGATAGGGGACGGGGGAGCGATGAGCAGTTCTTC.

This clonotype is a singleton in its sample. CDR3 DNA: TGTGCCAGCAGGGATTCCCGACAGGGACATTACGGGCACACCTTC. Protein product: CASRDSRQGHYGHTF. The J gene is TRBJ1-2, the V gene TRBV7-9; 7 bases are shared with TRBD1. CDR1 and CDR2 (germline): SEHNR, FQNEAQ (reference sequence). J was trimmed by 12 bases and V by 6 bases; bases with no gene match: 19. CDR3 length: 15 amino acids.

The gene calls are TRBV7-3 and TRBJ2-7, with D perhaps given as TRBD1 or TRBD2 (5 bases each). The CDR3 covers 18 residues. Germline lookup yields CDR1 SGHTA and CDR2 FQGTGA. Trimming took 4 bases from V and 2 from J, leaving 24 bases between them. This CDR3 reads CASSSGPEGPTHTYEQYV. CDR3 DNA sequence: TGTGCCAGCAGCTCCGGGCCAGAGGGGCCCACACATACCTACGAGCAGTACGTC.

Turning to this clonotype: This CDR3 fails to terminate in the conserved phenylalanine or tryptophan, so it likely reflects a read error. Because the CDR3's place on the DNA is in doubt, the DNA is left out and the CDR3 is given as listed by TCRdb. V and J are TRBV7-3 and TRBJ1-2. The CDR3 contains 13 residues when both ends are counted. From germline, CDR1 is SGHTA and CDR2 FQGTGA. CDR3: CASSLSGGGADEY.

J is TRBJ2-1 and V is TRBV7-9, with 12 bases fitting TRBD1. Germline CDR1 SEHNR, CDR2 FQNEAQ (reference sequence). The length of the CDR3 is 15 residues. The junction had 7 bases not matched to a gene; V was cut back by 5 bases and J by 8 bases. CDR3 sequence reads: CASSMGTGGFDEQFF. CDR3 sequence (DNA): TGTGCCAGCAGCATGGGGACAGGGGGCTTCGATGAGCAGTTCTTC. Looking up the rest from reference TRBV7-9 and TRBJ2-1 gives the full variable domain: DTGVSQNPRHKITKRGQNVTFRCDPISEHNRLYWYRQTLGQGPEFLTYFQNEAQLEKSRLLSDRFSAERPKGSFSTLEIQRTEQGDSAMYLCASSMGTGGFDEQFFGPGTRLTVL.

The V gene is TRBV7-9, the J gene TRBJ2-7; 7 nucleotides match TRBD2. With 3 bases clipped from V and 4 bases from J, the junction kept 18 bases outside the gene matches. Germline V lookup: CDR1 SEHNR, CDR2 FQNEAQ (reference sequence). CDR3 length equals 18 residues. This CDR3 is CASSFQPSGTSDEYEQYV. For the CDR3, the DNA is TGTGCCAGCAGCTTTCAACCAAGCGGGACGAGCGATGAGTACGAGCAGTACGTC.

In its sample, this clonotype was seen a few times. The chain links TRBV10-2 to TRBJ1-2; no definite D call. Germline CDR1 is WSHSY and CDR2 is SAAADI. The CDR3 is 13 residues long. V lost 6 bases and J 4 bases, leaving 12 bases between the germline ends. The CDR3 sequence: CASRPREGYGYTF. Here the CDR3 DNA reads TGCGCCAGCAGGCCCCGAGAGGGCTATGGCTACACCTTC.

The V gene is TRBV20-1, the J gene TRBJ2-5; D is uncertain. Trimming removed 7 bases from V and 2 bases from J, with 11 bases in between. CDR3 size: 12 residues. Per germline, CDR1 DFQATT and CDR2 SNEGSKA (reference sequence). The chain's CDR3 is CSVDKLQETQYF. CDR3 DNA sequence: TGCAGTGTTGACAAACTACAAGAGACCCAGTACTTC.

This rearrangement joins TRBV19 to TRBJ1-6; D is ambiguous. CDR3 length: 13 residues. Germline V CDR1 and CDR2: LNHDA, SQIVND (reference sequence). The germline V and J ends were trimmed by 9 bases and 6 bases, with 12 bases remaining between them. CDR3 residues: CASSPGSNSPLHF. The CDR3 bases are TGTGCCAGCAGCCCCGGGAGTAATTCACCCCTCCACTTT.

Concerning this clonotype itself: Likely a read error: the CDR3 ends without its conserved phenylalanine or tryptophan. The limits of the CDR3 on the DNA are not certain, so only TCRdb's listed CDR3 is given. The chain links TRBV2 to TRBJ1-5; TRBD1 is the table's D call, not checked against the DNA. Counting both end residues, the CDR3 totals 15 amino acids. Looked up from germline, CDR1 is SNHLY and CDR2 is FYNNEI. The CDR3: CASGDGGTDTQHLGL.

The chain couples TRBV7-3 to TRBJ2-3; the D gene is possibly TRBD2 (6 bases). V lost 3 bases to trimming and J lost 5 bases, with 15 bases between them. The CDR3 runs to 15 residues. The germline V gene encodes CDR1 SGHTA and CDR2 FQGTGA. CDR3 nucleotide sequence: TGTGCCAGCAGCTTCAGCGGAGGCGGGGTAGATACGCAGTATTTT. The encoded protein is CASSFSGGGVDTQYF.

The chain is built from TRBV7-9 and TRBJ2-3, with D perhaps matching TRBD1 or TRBD2 (5 bases each). This CDR3 has 17 residues. Germline V CDR1 and CDR2: SEHNR, FQNEAQ (reference sequence). Trimming took 5 bases from V and 8 from J, leaving 26 bases between them. This CDR3 is CASSGARENESSGTQYF. The CDR3 DNA sequence: TGTGCCAGCAGCGGGGCAAGGGAGAACGAGAGCTCCGGTACGCAGTATTTT.

Notes on this clonotype: A read error may account for a junction end that differs from germline. The chain uses TRBV7-3 and TRBJ2-1, with D tentatively TRBD1 or TRBD2 (5 bases each). CDR3 length: 13 residues. Germline assignment: CDR1 SGHTA and CDR2 FQGTGA. CDR3 loop: CASSLAGSHEYGF. DNA of the CDR3: TGTGCCAGCAGCTTGGCAGGGAGCCACGAGTATGGCTTC.

This clonotype has more than one count but fewer than ten. The genes are TRBV7-9 and TRBJ1-6, with TRBD1 as a possible D gene (6 bases). V was cut by 3 bases and J by 8 bases, with 17 bases left in between. CDR3 length: 16 residues. From germline, CDR1 is SEHNR and CDR2 FQNEAQ (reference sequence). The CDR3 sequence: CASSFQRSGGHSPLHF. CDR3 DNA sequence: TGTGCCAGCAGCTTTCAAAGAAGCGGGGGGCATTCACCCCTCCACTTT.

The genes are TRBV20-1 and TRBJ2-7; 13 nucleotides match TRBD2. The ends lost 2 bases at V and 3 bases at J; junction bases unmatched: 10. The CDR3 covers 17 residues. The V gene's germline CDR1 is DFQATT and CDR2 SNEGSKA (reference sequence). The CDR3 loop is CSARRTSGGSNRYEQYF. CDR3 coding DNA: TGCAGTGCTAGAAGGACTAGCGGGGGTTCAAACCGCTACGAGCAGTACTTC.

In regard to this clonotype: The CDR3 does not end in the conserved phenylalanine or tryptophan, so this is likely a read error. No DNA is shown, since the ends of the CDR3 on it are uncertain; the CDR3 is the one TCRdb lists. CDR3: CASSDGGRGTRDL. The V gene is TRBV7-9, the J gene TRBJ2-3; TRBD1 is the table's D call and was not checked against the DNA. CDR1 and CDR2 from the germline V gene are SEHNR and FQNEAQ (reference sequence). 13 amino acids form the CDR3, both terminal residues included.

The gene calls are TRBV29-1 and TRBJ1-1; D unresolved. The CDR3 extends over 15 amino acids. Germline CDR1 and CDR2: SQVTM and ANQGSEA. The V end lost 3 bases, the J end lost 3 bases, and 17 bases lay between the germline ends. CDR3 sequence (DNA): TGCAGCGTTGATGGTGGCCCAATCGTGGACACTGAAGCTTTCTTT. Protein: CSVDGGPIVDTEAFF.